The clone carrying this T cell receptor beta chain showed up just a few times. The antigen is not known. The source material, RNA transcripts, was used to amplify TCR beta CDR3 regions. With the HTBI primer set, the TCR CDR3 went through a first round of RT-PCR. TCRdb analysed the multiplex PCR reads with MiXCR anew, one entry per CDR3 protein. The sample lists hundreds of thousands of distinct CDR3 sequences, under 15% occurring once. Germline loops: CDR1 KGHDR, CDR2 SFDVKD. CDR3 size: 13 residues. The germline V and J ends were trimmed by 5 bases and 6 bases, with 9 bases remaining between them. This entry belongs to a study of T cells in Graves' hyperthyroidism and ophthalmopathy. Study findings and constraints: Ophthalmopathy was separated from stable hyperthyroidism by a 13 V-J model.

Graves' hyperthyroidism was deemed stable given no ophthalmopathy progression within 18 months. Newly diagnosed hyperthyroidism, duration under 2 months, in patients aged 18 to 65. This receptor was taken from a woman in her twenties or thirties with Graves' hyperthyroidism. Sample: blood. The chain combines TRBV24-1 with TRBJ2-2, with D perhaps matching TRBD1 (6 bases). The CDR3: CATSVTGSGELFF. The DNA for the CDR3 is TGTGCCACCAGTGTCACAGGGTCCGGGGAGCTGTTTTTT.